The sequence of this T cell receptor beta chain was determined in a study of blood T cell repertoires in COVID-19. Sequencing used immunoSEQ multiplex PCR; TCRdb keeps in-frame clones, though not all of them. Of around 220,000 clones in the sample, 87% were seen once. V was trimmed by 9 bases and J by 4 bases, leaving 15 bases between them. Germline loops: CDR1 WNHNN, CDR2 SYGVQD (reference sequence). The CDR3 has 14 amino acids. The genes are TRBV10-1 and TRBJ1-4; D is unresolved. The specimen was peripheral blood. This TCR came from a man aged 35-49 years with active or convalescent COVID-19. The CDR3 loop reads CASLSGNFNEKLFF. In nucleotides, the CDR3 is TGCGCCAGTCTTTCAGGAAATTTTAATGAAAAACTGTTTTTT.